This T cell receptor beta chain was observed in a study of T cell repertoires in cytomegalovirus infection. At the level of the study: Peptides in the study included HLA-C-restricted and HLA-B-restricted CMV epitopes. Public TCR beta signatures provided an indication of both CMV infection and a matching HLA type. Findings and caveats of the study: Pooled public TCR beta family frequency picked out CMV carriers with the relevant HLA. Across the ex vivo response, the dominant clonotypes were HLA-C-restricted CMV-specific TCR beta clonotypes.

TCRdb called the reads again in MiXCR, with one record for every CDR3 protein. Of approximately 89,000 distinct CDR3 sequences listed, roughly a quarter are singletons. The table lists this clonotype with many counts. Its antigen is not identified. Germline CDR1 and CDR2: SGHVS and FQNEAQ. With 5 bases removed from V and 1 base from J, the gap between germline ends came to 6 bases. CDR3 length: 13 amino acids. The clonotype originates from a human donor in good health (CMV status not recorded). Some clones in this sample may be carry-over from other donors' samples. This sample comprised CD8+ T cells from cultured PBMCs, obtained from culture after CMV antigen stimulation. The J gene is TRBJ2-1, the V gene TRBV7-8; D is unresolved. The CDR3 protein is CASSPGSYNEQFF. CDR3 nucleotides: TGTGCCAGCAGCCCCGGATCCTACAATGAGCAGTTCTTC.